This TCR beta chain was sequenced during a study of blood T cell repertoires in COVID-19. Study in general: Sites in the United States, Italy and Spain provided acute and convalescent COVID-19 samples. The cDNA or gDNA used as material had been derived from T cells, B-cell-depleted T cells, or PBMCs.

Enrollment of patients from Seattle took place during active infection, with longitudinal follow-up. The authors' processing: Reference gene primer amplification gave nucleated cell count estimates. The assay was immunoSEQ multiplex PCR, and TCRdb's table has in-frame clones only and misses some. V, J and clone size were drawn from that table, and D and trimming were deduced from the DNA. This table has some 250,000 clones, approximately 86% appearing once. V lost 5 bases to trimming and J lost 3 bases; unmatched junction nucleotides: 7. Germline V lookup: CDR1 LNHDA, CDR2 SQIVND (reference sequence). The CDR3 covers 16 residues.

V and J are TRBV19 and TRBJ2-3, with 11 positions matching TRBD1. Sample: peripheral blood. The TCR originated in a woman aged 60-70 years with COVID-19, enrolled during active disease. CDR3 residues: CASSPRTGGVTDTQYF. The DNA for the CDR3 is TGTGCCAGTAGTCCAAGGACAGGGGGCGTAACAGATACGCAGTATTTT.